Below are 11 T cell receptor beta chains sequenced from a single sample in a study of CD8 T cells in ankylosing spondylitis. TCRdb used MiXCR to reprocess the 5' RACE reads, holding one entry per CDR3 protein. The sample shows 130,000 or so distinct CDR3 sequences, about an eighth of them seen only once. The material sequenced was blood, either unsorted or a sorted T cell fraction (not recorded which). The receptors shown here come from a female donor with ankylosing spondylitis or in good health (not recorded which).

This clonotype was seen at least ten times. The rearrangement links TRBV12-3 or TRBV12-4 to TRBJ2-5; TRBD2 might be the D (6 bases). The CDR3 is made up of 13 amino acids. Between the trimmed V and J ends, which lost 6 bases and 7 bases, there was a span of 15 bases. The CDR3 nucleotides read TGTGCCAGCAGCTTGGGACTCAAAGGGACCCAGTACTTC. Protein product: CASSLGLKGTQYF.

The table lists this clonotype with many counts. The chain employs TRBV30 and TRBJ2-1, with no clear D. Per germline, CDR1 GTSNPN and CDR2 SVGIG (reference sequence). The V end lost 5 bases, the J end lost 0 bases, and 11 bases lay between the germline ends. This CDR3 is built from 14 residues. The DNA for the CDR3 is TGTGCCTGGGTCCTCTTTTCCTCCTACAATGAGCAGTTCTTC. It encodes CAWVLFSSYNEQFF.

This clonotype was seen ten or more times. In DNA, the CDR3 is TGCGCCAGCAGCTTGGCCTCTACAGGCAACTACGAGCAGTACTTC. Encoded protein: CASSLASTGNYEQYF. The J gene is TRBJ2-7, the V gene TRBV5-1; a weak D match, TRBD1 (5 bases). Trimming left V 0 bases short and J 3 bases short, with 13 bases between. Per germline, CDR1 SGHRS and CDR2 YFSETQ. CDR3 length: 15 residues.

This clonotype came up many times. The chain combines TRBV30 with TRBJ2-7; D gene uncertain. The ends were cut back, 2 bases at V and 2 bases at J, with 10 bases in the middle. The CDR3 is 13 amino acids. From germline, CDR1 is GTSNPN and CDR2 SVGIG (reference sequence). CDR3 residues: CAWSLPTAYEQYF. The CDR3 DNA reads TGTGCCTGGAGTTTACCGACGGCCTACGAGCAGTACTTC.

This clonotype was seen ten or more times. The chain couples TRBV20-1 to TRBJ2-1; D gene uncertain. CDR1 DFQATT and CDR2 SNEGSKA come from the germline V gene (reference sequence). V lost 1 base and J lost 6, with 10 bases in between. There are 13 residues in the CDR3. This chain's CDR3 is CSARGLDVNEQFF. CDR3 sequence (DNA): TGCAGTGCTAGAGGCCTCGATGTCAATGAGCAGTTCTTC.

This clonotype was seen a handful of times. This chain connects TRBV5-8 to TRBJ1-2; TRBD1 aligns across 9 bases. Germline CDR1 reads SGHTS; CDR2 reads YDEGEE. The CDR3 consists of 17 residues. Unmatched junction bases numbered 14, after V lost 4 bases and J lost 4 bases. The CDR3 spells CASSPQTGTGNFYGYTF. In DNA, the CDR3 is TGTGCCAGCAGCCCTCAGACCGGGACAGGGAACTTCTATGGCTACACCTTC.

This clonotype has a count of ten or more. The chain employs TRBV3-1 and TRBJ2-3, with a possible D match to TRBD2 (6 bases). This CDR3 is built from 15 residues. The V end lost 4 bases, the J end lost 2 bases, and 13 bases lay between the germline ends. Germline V gives CDR1 LGHDT, CDR2 YNNKEL (reference sequence). The CDR3 DNA is TGTGCCAGCAGCCCGGACCCGGGACTCACAGATACGCAGTATTTT. Its translation is CASSPDPGLTDTQYF.

This clonotype was counted ten times or more. The V call is TRBV6-1, the J call TRBJ2-7; 7 bases line up with TRBD1. V shed 5 bases, J shed 3 bases, and the junction held 19 bases outside the gene matches. CDR3 size: 18 residues. Germline V gives CDR1 MNHNS, CDR2 SASEGT. The CDR3 bases are TGTGCCAGCAGTAGACCCCAAACTCGAGTGACAGGGTTCTACGAGCAGTACTTC. Translation: CASSRPQTRVTGFYEQYF.

This clonotype was observed a handful of times. The V call is TRBV6-1, the J call TRBJ1-1, with a possible D match to TRBD1 (5 bases). There are 15 residues in the CDR3. V was cut by 6 bases and J by 0 bases, with 14 bases left in between. Germline values: CDR1 MNHNS, CDR2 SASEGT. In nucleotides, the CDR3 is TGTGCCAGCAGGCCAAAGGGAGGGGTGAACACTGAAGCTTTCTTT. It encodes CASRPKGGVNTEAFF.

This clonotype was found many times. The V call is TRBV12-3 or TRBV12-4, the J call TRBJ2-2; 8 bases match TRBD1. The CDR3 has 15 amino acids. The junction had 8 bases not matched to a gene; V was cut back by 7 bases and J by 4 bases. CDR3 sequence reads: CASTPGTGATGELFF. CDR3 in DNA: TGTGCCAGCACCCCGGGGACAGGAGCCACCGGGGAGCTGTTTTTT.

Ten or more counts support this clonotype. The chain combines TRBV10-3 with TRBJ2-3; D is perhaps TRBD1 (5 bases). Trimming shortened V by 9 bases and J by 7 bases, and 14 bases separated the two germline ends. The CDR3 sequence is 12 residues long. The V gene's germline CDR1 is ENHRY and CDR2 SYGVKD. CDR3 loop: CAMAPDSYTQYF. CDR3 bases: TGTGCCATGGCCCCTGACAGTTATACGCAGTATTTT.